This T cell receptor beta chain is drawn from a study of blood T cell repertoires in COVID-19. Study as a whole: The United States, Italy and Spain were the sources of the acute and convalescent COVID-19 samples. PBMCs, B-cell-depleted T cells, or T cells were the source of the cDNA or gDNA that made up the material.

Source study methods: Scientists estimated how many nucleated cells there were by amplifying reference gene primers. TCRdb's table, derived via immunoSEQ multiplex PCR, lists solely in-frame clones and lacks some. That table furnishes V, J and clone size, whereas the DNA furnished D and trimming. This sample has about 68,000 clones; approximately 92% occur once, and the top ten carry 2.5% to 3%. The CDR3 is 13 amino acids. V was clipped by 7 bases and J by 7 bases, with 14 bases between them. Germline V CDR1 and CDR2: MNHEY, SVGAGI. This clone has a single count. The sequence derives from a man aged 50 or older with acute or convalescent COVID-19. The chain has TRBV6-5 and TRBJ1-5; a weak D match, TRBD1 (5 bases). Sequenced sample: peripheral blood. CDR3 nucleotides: TGTGCCAGCATCGATGGCAGGGAACAGCCCCAGCATTTT. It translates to CASIDGREQPQHF.